This T cell receptor beta chain appears in the sequencing data of a study of T-cell reconstitution after alpha-beta-depleted transplantation in children. A remark on this clonotype: This sequence may be a read error, since a much larger clone differs from it by one base.

In germline, CDR1 is DFQATT, CDR2 SNEGSKA (reference sequence). J gave up 5 bases and V 4 bases, and 7 bases lay outside the gene matches. This CDR3 comprises 14 residues. As it was prepared, the TCRbeta library received unique molecular identifiers. Via MiXCR, TCRdb re-called the PCR reads, giving one row per CDR3 protein. The sample includes approximately 200,000 distinct CDR3 sequences, roughly 6.3% of them seen just once. V and J are TRBV20-1 and TRBJ1-5, with 8 positions matching TRBD1. This specimen was PBMCs, taken before TCRalphabeta/CD19-depleted stem cell transplant. The sequence came from a girl in the first two years of life with combined immunodeficiency, due to receive a stem cell transplant. The CDR3 spells CSAKGQGAYQPQHF. In DNA form, the CDR3 reads TGCAGTGCTAAAGGCCAGGGGGCGTATCAGCCCCAGCATTTT.